This T cell receptor beta chain was observed in a study of blood T cell repertoires in COVID-19. Study as a whole: Samples came from the United States, Italy and Spain, spanning acute and convalescent COVID-19. The analysed material was cDNA or gDNA that came from T cells, B-cell-depleted T cells, or PBMCs.

Authors' methods: Amplified reference gene primers provided the basis for estimating nucleated cell counts. Only in-frame clones appear in the TCRdb table, and some are missing; sequencing was by immunoSEQ multiplex PCR. V and J calls and clone size are as listed in that table; D and trimming were resolved from the DNA. This sample yields approximately 190,000 clones, of which more than 80% are seen a single time; nearly 0.55% belongs to the top ten. Germline CDR1 MNHEY, CDR2 SVGAGI. V was clipped by 8 bases and J by 4 bases; unmatched bases: 10. The CDR3 loop spans 15 amino acids. The chain employs TRBV6-5 and TRBJ2-2; 7 bases fit TRBD2. The sequenced sample consisted of peripheral blood. The origin of this receptor is a man aged 45-60 years with acute or convalescent COVID-19. The CDR3 DNA is TGTGCCAGCGGCCGGTGGGGGGGGAGCACCGGGGAGCTGTTTTTT. It translates to CASGRWGGSTGELFF.